Shown below are 4 T cell receptor beta chains from a single sample sequenced in a study of cytomegalovirus exposure and HLA in healthy donors. In the PCR, 60 Vbeta and 13 Jbeta primers were used. Assay: immunoSEQ multiplex PCR; the TCRdb copy retains only in-frame clones and omits some. The repertoire holds around 150,000 clones, with around 78% as singletons. Sequences were obtained from PBMCs. The receptors derive from a woman aged 40 to 49 in good health and CMV-seronegative.

This chain links TRBV9 with TRBJ1-4; D may be TRBD1 (5 bases). V lost 1 base and J lost 0, with 13 bases in between. The CDR3 spans 17 residues. Germline V gives CDR1 SGDLS, CDR2 YYNGEE. Here the CDR3 DNA reads TGTGCCAGCAGCGTATATGGGGGGGGAGCAACTAATGAAAAACTGTTTTTT. Its translation is CASSVYGGGATNEKLFF.

The chain combines TRBV7-2 with TRBJ1-1; a possible D gene is TRBD1 (6 bases). Trimming took off 1 base at V and 0 bases at J, with 6 bases between the two ends. Germline assignment: CDR1 SGHTA and CDR2 FQGNSA. The CDR3 runs to 14 residues. The CDR3 spells CASSLGGLNTEAFF. As DNA, the CDR3 is TGTGCCAGCAGCTTAGGGGGGCTGAACACTGAAGCTTTCTTT.

The rearrangement joins TRBV11-2 to TRBJ2-2; TRBD1 might be the D (6 bases). Trimming left V 4 bases short and J 4 bases short, with 10 bases between. The CDR3 runs to 14 residues. Per the germline V gene, CDR1 is SGHAT and CDR2 is FQNNGV. This chain's CDR3 is CASSSRQVTGELFF. In nucleotides, the CDR3 is TGTGCCAGCAGCTCCCGACAGGTCACCGGGGAGCTGTTTTTT.

The chain uses TRBV10-3 and TRBJ1-4; 9 bases line up with TRBD1. The V segment lost 3 bases and the J segment 8 bases; nucleotides outside the gene matches: 7. CDR3 size: 15 residues. Germline V gives CDR1 ENHRY, CDR2 SYGVKD. CDR3 residues: CAISDGTGNREKLFF. The CDR3 nucleotides are TGTGCCATCAGTGACGGGACAGGGAATCGGGAAAAACTGTTTTTT.